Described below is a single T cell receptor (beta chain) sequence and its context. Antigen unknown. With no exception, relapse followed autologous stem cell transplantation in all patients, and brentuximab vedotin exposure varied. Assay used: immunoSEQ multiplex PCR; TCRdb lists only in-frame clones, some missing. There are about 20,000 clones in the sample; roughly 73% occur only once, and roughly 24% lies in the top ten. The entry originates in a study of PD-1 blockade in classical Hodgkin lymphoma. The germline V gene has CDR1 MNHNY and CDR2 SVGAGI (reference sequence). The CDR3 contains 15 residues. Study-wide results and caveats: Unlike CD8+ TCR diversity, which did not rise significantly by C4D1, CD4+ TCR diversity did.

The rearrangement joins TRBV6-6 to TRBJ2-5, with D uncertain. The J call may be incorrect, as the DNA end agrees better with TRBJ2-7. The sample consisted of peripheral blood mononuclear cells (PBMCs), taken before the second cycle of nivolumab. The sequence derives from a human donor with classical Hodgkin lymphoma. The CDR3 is CASSYSRAGSYEQYF. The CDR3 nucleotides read TGTGCCAGCAGTTACTCGCGAGCCGGGTCCTACGAGCAGTACTTC.